Listed here are 30 T cell receptor beta chains from one sample, sequenced in a study of T cell responses to AZD1222 COVID-19 vaccine. Data came from immunoSEQ multiplex PCR; TCRdb stores just in-frame clones and leaves some out. Here the sample spans about 54,000 clones, around 90% being singletons. The specimen was peripheral blood, collected on day 0 of AZD1222 vaccination. These receptors all come from an adult in good health.

The chain recombines TRBV4-1 with TRBJ2-7, with D tentatively TRBD1 or TRBD2 (5 bases each). V was trimmed by 4 bases and J by 0 bases, leaving 16 bases between them. From germline, CDR1 is MGHRA and CDR2 YSYEKL. The CDR3 has 16 amino acids. The CDR3 spells CASSPEGVGDSYEQYF. The CDR3 DNA reads TGCGCCAGCAGCCCAGAGGGTGTGGGGGACTCCTACGAGCAGTACTTC.

Only one count was recorded for this clone. The J gene is TRBJ2-2, the V gene TRBV5-1, with D possibly matching TRBD1 (5 bases). Germline assignment: CDR1 SGHRS and CDR2 YFSETQ. Trimming left V 4 bases short and J 0 bases short, with 13 bases between. The CDR3 is made up of 16 amino acids. The CDR3 protein is CASSSVTTANTGELFF. The CDR3 DNA reads as TGCGCCAGCAGCAGTGTTACGACAGCGAACACCGGGGAGCTGTTTTTT.

The chain joins TRBV7-3 to TRBJ1-1; D call uncertain. V was shortened by 5 bases and J by 1 base, with 11 bases between the two germline ends. The CDR3 extends over 14 amino acids. From germline, CDR1 is SGHTA and CDR2 FQGTGA. CDR3 sequence: CASSPGRENTEAFF. CDR3 coding DNA: TGTGCCAGCAGCCCCGGGCGGGAGAACACTGAAGCTTTCTTT.

The rearrangement uses TRBV29-1 and TRBJ2-5, with 12 bases matching TRBD1. This CDR3 comprises 13 residues. Germline trimming cut 7 bases from V and 10 bases from J; bases unmatched to any gene: 10. From germline, CDR1 is SQVTM and CDR2 ANQGSEA. The CDR3 reads CSGNRDRGLNQYF. In DNA form, the CDR3 reads TGCAGCGGCAACCGGGACAGGGGGCTTAACCAGTACTTC.

The V and J genes are TRBV2 and TRBJ1-1; tentatively, D is TRBD1 (5 bases). Trimming removed 4 bases from V and 4 bases from J, with 13 bases in between. The CDR3 has 14 amino acids. The V gene's germline CDR1 is SNHLY and CDR2 FYNNEI. The CDR3 sequence is CASSGSGGITEAFF. CDR3 nucleotides: TGTGCCAGCAGTGGATCGGGGGGGATCACTGAAGCTTTCTTT.

The V call is TRBV7-9, the J call TRBJ1-3, with D tentatively TRBD1 (5 bases). Trimming stripped 5 bases from V and 4 bases from J, with 12 bases between. Germline V gene lookup returns CDR1 SEHNR and CDR2 FQNEAQ (reference sequence). The CDR3 is made up of 14 amino acids. CDR3: CASSGRGEGNTIYF. As DNA, the CDR3 is TGTGCCAGCAGCGGACGGGGGGAGGGAAACACCATATATTTT.

The J gene is TRBJ1-6, the V gene TRBV7-2, with D perhaps TRBD1 (6 bases). Trimming removed 4 bases at V and 15 bases at J, with 16 bases between. This CDR3 is built from 13 residues. Germline-derived CDR1 and CDR2 are SGHTA and FQGNSA. The CDR3 nucleotides are TGTGCCAGCAGCTCCCTCCCACAGGGCGTCCTCCACTTT. This codes for CASSSLPQGVLHF.

The table lists this clone with a few counts. This rearrangement joins TRBV19 to TRBJ1-2; D is perhaps TRBD1 (5 bases). Trimming took off 10 bases at V and 7 bases at J, with 28 bases between the two ends. The CDR3 has 16 residues. The germline gives CDR1 LNHDA, CDR2 SQIVND (reference sequence). Here the CDR3 reads CATATSRGPREGGYTF. In DNA, the CDR3 is TGTGCCACCGCAACGAGCCGGGGCCCCCGGGAAGGTGGCTACACCTTC.

The chain uses TRBV7-9 and TRBJ2-2; TRBD1 aligns across 8 bases. V dropped 6 bases and J dropped 4; count of bases not matched to a gene: 10. The CDR3 contains 16 residues. The V gene's germline CDR1 is SEHNR and CDR2 FQNEAQ (reference sequence). In nucleotides, the CDR3 is TGTGCCAGCAGTCCAACAGGGGGTCCCTTCACCGGGGAGCTGTTTTTT. Protein product: CASSPTGGPFTGELFF.

This clone was recorded once. The V and J genes are TRBV5-4 and TRBJ1-1; D is uncertain. V lost 5 bases to trimming and J lost 0 bases, with 14 bases between them. The CDR3 is 15 amino acids. The V gene's germline CDR1 is SGHNT and CDR2 YYREEE (reference sequence). The chain's CDR3 is CASRTVAGMNTEAFF. The CDR3 region has the DNA TGTGCCAGCAGAACCGTTGCGGGGATGAACACTGAAGCTTTCTTT.

The chain joins TRBV5-6 to TRBJ2-2; 8 bases are a match to TRBD1. Trimming cost V 1 base and J 6 bases; bases outside gene matches: 8. Germline lookup yields CDR1 SGHDT and CDR2 YYEEEE. The CDR3 loop spans 16 amino acids. CDR3 loop: CASSLKPTGEAGELFF. In DNA, the CDR3 is TGTGCCAGCAGCTTGAAGCCGACAGGGGAGGCCGGGGAGCTGTTTTTT.

On this clone itself: Other DNA sequences of this sample code for an identical CDR3. The chain has TRBV6-1 and TRBJ1-1; D remains ambiguous. CDR3 length: 14 amino acids. Germline V gene data show CDR1 as MNHNS and CDR2 as SASEGT. The ends were cut back, 2 bases at V and 0 bases at J, with 7 bases in the middle. Here the CDR3 reads CASSESPMNTEAFF. The DNA of the CDR3 is TGTGCCAGCAGTGAATCGCCCATGAACACTGAAGCTTTCTTT.

V and J are TRBV5-1 and TRBJ2-5; no firm D call. CDR1 and CDR2 from the germline V gene are SGHRS and YFSETQ. The CDR3 consists of 13 residues. V was pared by 0 bases and J by 0 bases, with 3 bases between. The chain's CDR3 is CASSLGYQETQYF. The CDR3 region has the DNA TGCGCCAGCAGCTTGGGCTACCAAGAGACCCAGTACTTC.

The chain has TRBV6-5 and TRBJ1-1; the match to TRBD1 covers 7 bases. After removal of 7 bases from V and 1 base from J, the junction contained 3 bases not matched to a gene. The CDR3 loop spans 13 amino acids. Per germline, CDR1 MNHEY and CDR2 SVGAGI. CDR3 sequence: CASKTGANTEAFF. CDR3 DNA sequence: TGTGCCAGCAAAACAGGGGCGAACACTGAAGCTTTCTTT.

This rearrangement joins TRBV29-1 to TRBJ2-2; a weak D match, TRBD2 (5 bases). Trimming took 3 bases from V and 3 from J, leaving 8 bases between them. Germline V gene lookup returns CDR1 SQVTM and CDR2 ANQGSEA. The CDR3 contains 13 residues. CDR3 sequence reads: CSVDKEDTGELFF. CDR3 nucleotide sequence: TGCAGCGTTGACAAGGAGGACACCGGGGAGCTGTTTTTT.

This chain joins TRBV30 and TRBJ1-4; 7 bases fit TRBD1. Germline CDR1 reads GTSNPN; CDR2 reads SVGIG (reference sequence). This CDR3 region has 14 residues. The V gene end was trimmed by 3 bases and the J gene end by 3 bases; junction bases not matched to a gene: 4. The DNA for the CDR3 is TGTGCCTGGAGGGAGGGGGCTTCTAATGAAAAACTGTTTTTT. Amino acid sequence: CAWREGASNEKLFF.

This sequence joins TRBV25-1 and TRBJ1-2; D perhaps matches TRBD1 (5 bases). The CDR3 loop spans 14 amino acids. Germline lookup yields CDR1 MGHDK and CDR2 SYGVNS. Trimming stripped 6 bases from V and 8 bases from J, with 19 bases between. The CDR3 here is CASSPGSFGGGYTF. For the CDR3, the DNA is TGTGCCAGCAGCCCCGGGAGTTTTGGGGGGGGCTACACCTTC.

The chain combines TRBV2 with TRBJ1-2, with D possibly TRBD1 on 5 matching bases. The V end was cut by 6 bases, the J end by 4 bases, with 12 bases between. This CDR3 has 13 residues. Germline CDR1 is SNHLY and CDR2 is FYNNEI. This CDR3 is CASSPGGSYGYTF. The CDR3 DNA reads as TGTGCCAGCAGCCCCGGGGGATCCTATGGCTACACCTTC.

This clone occurred once. Compared with germline, one end of the junction differs, possibly owing to a read error. This rearrangement joins TRBV28 to TRBJ1-2; tentative D call: TRBD1 (6 bases). Germline V gene data show CDR1 as MDHEN and CDR2 as SYDVKM. The CDR3 totals 12 residues. CDR3 in DNA: TGCGTCAGCGGAGCGGGGGCGAAGGGCTACACCTTC. Encoded protein: CVSGAGAKGYTF.

The rearrangement joins TRBV2 to TRBJ2-7; 13 bases agree with TRBD2. The V and J ends lost 7 bases and 4 bases, in that order; junction bases with no gene match: 4. The CDR3 consists of 14 residues. CDR1 and CDR2 from the germline V gene are SNHLY and FYNNEI. The chain's CDR3 is CASTGLAGVYEQYF. CDR3 bases: TGTGCCAGCACCGGACTAGCGGGGGTGTACGAGCAGTACTTC.

DNA for the CDR3: TGTGCCAGCAGCTTATTGGAAGGCCTCTATGGCTACACCTTC. It encodes CASSLLEGLYGYTF. The chain employs TRBV11-2 and TRBJ1-2; D not certain. Germline V gene lookup returns CDR1 SGHAT and CDR2 FQNNGV. This CDR3 has 14 residues. V was pared by 2 bases and J by 4 bases, with 11 bases between. Variable domain in full (rest from reference TRBV11-2 and TRBJ1-2): EAGVAQSPRYKIIEKRQSVAFWCNPISGHATLYWYQQILGQGPKLLIQFQNNGVVDDSQLPKDRFSAERLKGVDSTLKIQPAKLEDSAVYLCASSLLEGLYGYTFGSGTRLTVV.

This clone is a singleton in its sample. V is TRBV6-1 and J is TRBJ2-3; 8 nucleotides agree with TRBD2. This CDR3 spans 12 amino acids. J was trimmed by 11 bases and V by 2 bases; bases with no gene match: 3. The germline gives CDR1 MNHNS, CDR2 SASEGT. The chain's CDR3 is CASSEYGGEQYF. Here the CDR3 DNA reads TGTGCCAGCAGTGAATACGGGGGGGAGCAGTATTTT.

The rearrangement joins TRBV4-2 to TRBJ2-7, with TRBD2 matching over 10 bases. CDR3 length: 15 residues. Germline lookup yields CDR1 LGHNA and CDR2 YNFKEQ. J was trimmed by 3 bases and V by 0 bases; bases with no gene match: 2. CDR3 amino acids: CASSQDTSGVYEQYF. As DNA, the CDR3 is TGTGCCAGCAGCCAAGATACTAGCGGGGTCTACGAGCAGTACTTC.

This chain connects TRBV7-9 to TRBJ2-1, with 9 nucleotides matching TRBD1. This CDR3 is 16 amino acids long. The ends lost 5 bases at V and 5 bases at J; junction bases unmatched: 10. Germline values: CDR1 SEHNR, CDR2 FQNEAQ (reference sequence). In DNA form, the CDR3 reads TGTGCCAGCAGCCAACCCGGACAGGGGCTAGACAATGAGCAGTTCTTC. It codes for CASSQPGQGLDNEQFF.

The V gene is TRBV27, the J gene TRBJ1-6; no reliable D call. The CDR3 is made up of 16 amino acids. The germline V gene encodes CDR1 MNHEY and CDR2 SMNVEV (reference sequence). V lost 5 bases and J 0 bases, leaving 11 bases between the germline ends. The chain's CDR3 is CASSPAGSSYNSPLHF. CDR3 bases: TGTGCCAGCAGTCCGGCTGGCAGCTCCTATAATTCACCCCTCCACTTT.

The genes are TRBV30 and TRBJ2-3; TRBD2 aligns across 12 bases. This CDR3 spans 15 amino acids. Unmatched junction bases numbered 7, after V lost 3 bases and J lost 6 bases. Germline lookup yields CDR1 GTSNPN and CDR2 SVGIG (reference sequence). The CDR3 protein is CAWSLTSGGGDTQYF. CDR3 in DNA: TGTGCCTGGAGCCTGACTAGCGGGGGAGGGGATACGCAGTATTTT.

The CDR3 loop reads CASSSRIDSYGYTF. The CDR3 bases are TGTGCCAGCAGCTCCCGAATAGACAGTTATGGCTACACCTTC. This chain joins TRBV7-2 and TRBJ1-2; tentatively, D is TRBD1 (5 bases). Looked up from germline, CDR1 is SGHTA and CDR2 is FQGNSA. This CDR3 comprises 14 residues. V was clipped by 4 bases and J by 5 bases, with 14 bases between them.

This chain uses TRBV19 with TRBJ1-5; 8 bases line up with TRBD1. The V segment lost 3 bases and the J segment 2 bases; nucleotides outside the gene matches: 6. This CDR3 comprises 16 residues. Germline V CDR1 and CDR2: LNHDA, SQIVND (reference sequence). The CDR3: CASSISGGAGNQPQHF. The CDR3 DNA sequence: TGTGCCAGTAGTATCTCAGGGGGCGCGGGCAATCAGCCCCAGCATTTT.

The chain recombines TRBV19 with TRBJ1-2; D is perhaps TRBD1 (6 bases). Trimming shortened V by 6 bases and J by 6 bases, and 11 bases separated the two germline ends. The CDR3 loop spans 12 amino acids. Germline V gene data show CDR1 as LNHDA and CDR2 as SQIVND (reference sequence). Here the CDR3 DNA reads TGTGCCAGTAGCCGGGACATTGATGGCTACACCTTC. The encoded protein is CASSRDIDGYTF.

Written as DNA, the CDR3 is TGTGCCAGCAGACTGACAGGGCCCTACGAGCAGTACTTC. Its translation is CASRLTGPYEQYF. This chain links TRBV28 with TRBJ2-7, with TRBD1 matching 7 bases. Germline V lookup: CDR1 MDHEN, CDR2 SYDVKM. Germline trimming cut 6 bases from V and 2 bases from J; bases unmatched to any gene: 4. There are 13 residues in the CDR3.